These 9 T cell receptor beta chains were all obtained from the same sample, sequenced in a study of neoadjuvant anti-PD-1 for oral cavity cancer. Clones were read by immunoSEQ multiplex PCR, and TCRdb kept only the in-frame ones, dropping some. The data contain under 8,500 clones, 60% of them seen just once; the ten biggest clones take up roughly 6.5%. Sequencing used tumor tissue, obtained before nivolumab (anti-PD-1) treatment. These TCRs come from a person aged 35-79 years with oral cavity squamous cell carcinoma.

The V and J genes are TRBV5-1 and TRBJ1-1; 7 bases line up with TRBD1. V dropped 1 base and J dropped 0; count of bases not matched to a gene: 6. CDR3 length: 16 residues. Germline V gene data show CDR1 as SGHRS and CDR2 as YFSETQ. The CDR3 reads CASSLSGTAMNTEAFF. CDR3 DNA sequence: TGCGCCAGCAGCTTGTCGGGGACAGCGATGAACACTGAAGCTTTCTTT. The full variable domain, completed using reference TRBV5-1 and TRBJ1-1, is KAGVTQTPRYLIKTRGQQVTLSCSPISGHRSVSWYQQTPGQGLQFLFEYFSETQRNKGNFPGRFSGRQFSNSRSEMNVSTLELGDSALYLCASSLSGTAMNTEAFFGQGTRLTVV.

J is TRBJ1-4 and V is TRBV5-1; possibly TRBD1 for D (6 bases). Looked up from germline, CDR1 is SGHRS and CDR2 is YFSETQ. The V end lost 5 bases, the J end lost 10 bases, and 18 bases lay between the germline ends. The CDR3 is 14 residues long. The CDR3 region has the DNA TGCGCCAGCAGGCCCGGCGGGGGCGTCGGAAAACTGTTTTTT. Translated, it gives CASRPGGGVGKLFF.

J is TRBJ2-1 and V is TRBV29-1; D perhaps matches TRBD1 (6 bases). Germline values: CDR1 SQVTM, CDR2 ANQGSEA. The ends were cut back, 7 bases at V and 4 bases at J, with 11 bases in the middle. This CDR3 has 12 amino acids. CDR3 region: CSAEQGYNEQFF. CDR3 DNA sequence: TGCAGCGCAGAACAGGGTTACAATGAGCAGTTCTTC.

The rearrangement uses TRBV4-1 and TRBJ2-5, with no clear D. Trimming removed 1 base at V and 7 bases at J, with 10 bases between. Germline lookup yields CDR1 MGHRA and CDR2 YSYEKL. The CDR3 contains 13 residues. CDR3 sequence (DNA): TGCGCCAGCAGCCAAGGAAAGGGCTGGACCCAGTACTTC. Amino acids: CASSQGKGWTQYF.

This clone was seen only once. V and J are TRBV5-1 and TRBJ2-4; weak D call: TRBD1 (7 bases). There are 17 residues in the CDR3. V lost 0 bases and J lost 3, with 16 bases in between. Germline values: CDR1 SGHRS, CDR2 YFSETQ. Here the CDR3 reads CASSLGGTVPNKNIQYF. The DNA of the CDR3 is TGCGCCAGCAGCTTGGGCGGGACAGTGCCCAACAAAAACATTCAGTACTTC.

The chain joins TRBV4-1 to TRBJ1-2; D possibly corresponds to TRBD1 (5 bases). The CDR3 sequence is 12 residues long. CDR1 and CDR2 (germline): MGHRA, YSYEKL. The germline V and J ends were trimmed by 6 bases and 7 bases, with 12 bases remaining between them. In DNA form, the CDR3 reads TGCGCCAGCAGGGGGCTAAGTGTTGGCTACACCTTC. This gives the protein CASRGLSVGYTF.

This chain links TRBV19 with TRBJ1-1; perhaps TRBD1 as D (5 bases). The CDR3 is 15 residues long. The germline gives CDR1 LNHDA, CDR2 SQIVND (reference sequence). The V and J ends lost 9 bases and 6 bases respectively, with 23 bases between them. CDR3 amino acids: CASRLGGTRDAEAFF. The CDR3, as DNA: TGTGCCAGCCGACTGGGGGGGACCAGGGATGCTGAAGCTTTCTTT.

By frequency in the sample, this clone is large. The J gene is TRBJ2-3, the V gene TRBV6-5; TRBD2 might be the D (5 bases). This CDR3 comprises 14 residues. Trimming removed 6 bases from V and 1 base from J, with 11 bases in between. The V gene's germline CDR1 is MNHEY and CDR2 SVGAGI. The CDR3 region has the DNA TGTGCCAGCAGCCCCGGGCGGGGCACAGATACGCAGTATTTT. Protein sequence: CASSPGRGTDTQYF.

The chain combines TRBV29-1 with TRBJ2-2; unclear D gene. The CDR3 is made up of 14 amino acids. V was shortened by 4 bases and J by 5 bases, with 14 bases between the two germline ends. Looked up from germline, CDR1 is SQVTM and CDR2 is ANQGSEA. CDR3 sequence: CSVAPGLRTGELFF. The DNA of the CDR3 is TGCAGCGTTGCACCAGGTCTGAGGACCGGGGAGCTGTTTTTT.